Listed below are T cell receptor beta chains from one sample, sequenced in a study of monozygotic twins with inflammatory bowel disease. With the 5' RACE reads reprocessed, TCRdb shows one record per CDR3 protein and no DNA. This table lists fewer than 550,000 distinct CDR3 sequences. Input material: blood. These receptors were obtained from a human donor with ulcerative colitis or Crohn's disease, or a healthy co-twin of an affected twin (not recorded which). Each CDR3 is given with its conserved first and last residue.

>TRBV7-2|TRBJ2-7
CASSSKGYEQYF
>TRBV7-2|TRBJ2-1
CASSVPGLHEQFF
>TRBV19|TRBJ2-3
CASSRTGLSTDTQYF
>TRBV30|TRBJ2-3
CAWSVALAESDTQYF
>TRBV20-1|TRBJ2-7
CSAVGSTYEQYF
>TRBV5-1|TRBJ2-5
CASSGPGQGPQETQYF
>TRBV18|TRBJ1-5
CVSSPTRNQPQHF
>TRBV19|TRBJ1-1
CASSTHLNTEAFF
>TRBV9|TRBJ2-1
CASSVRQENSYNEQFF
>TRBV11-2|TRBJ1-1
CASSHPVEWIGTEAFF
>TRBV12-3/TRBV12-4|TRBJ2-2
CASIPGLTGELFF
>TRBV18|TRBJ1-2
CASSPPDLAGGYTF
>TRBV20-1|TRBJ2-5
CSASPLSGPLGTQYF
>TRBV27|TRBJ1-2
CASSLYGTSNYGYTF
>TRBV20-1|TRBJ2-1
CSASAPGTSSEQFF
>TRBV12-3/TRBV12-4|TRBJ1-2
CASRPSTGRRVDYGYTF
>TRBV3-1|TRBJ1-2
CASSQGSGPGYTF
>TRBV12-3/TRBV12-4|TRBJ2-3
CASSFSGIDTQYF
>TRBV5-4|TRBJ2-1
CASSLGGTSGGRYNEQFF
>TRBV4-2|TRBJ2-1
CASSQDGLSSYNEQFF
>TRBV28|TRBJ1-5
CASSSENRAEINQPQHF
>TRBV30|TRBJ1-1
CAWSVTLNTEAFF
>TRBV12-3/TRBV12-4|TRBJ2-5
CASSPWGGVKTQYF
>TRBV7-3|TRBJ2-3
CASSPTGVGTDTQYF
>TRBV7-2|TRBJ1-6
CASSLGQGTYSPLHF
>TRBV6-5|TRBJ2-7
CASSYGLGLAVSSSYEQYF
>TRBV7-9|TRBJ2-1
CASTDPVSYNEQFF
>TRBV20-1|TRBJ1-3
CSASAWDRAGGNTIYF
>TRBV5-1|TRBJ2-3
CASSLGGSQGQYF